The 28 T cell receptor beta chains below all came from one sample that was sequenced in a study of blood T cell repertoires in COVID-19. The method was immunoSEQ multiplex PCR; TCRdb's version includes in-frame clones alone and lacks a portion of them. The table records 99,000 or so clones, roughly 84% of them present only once. The sequenced sample was peripheral blood. These receptors were taken from a man between 65 and 79 years old with active or convalescent COVID-19.

V is TRBV19 and J is TRBJ1-4; D unclear. Germline V gene lookup returns CDR1 LNHDA and CDR2 SQIVND (reference sequence). This CDR3 is 14 amino acids long. Trimming shortened V by 4 bases and J by 2 bases, and 8 bases separated the two germline ends. The CDR3 region is CASSRGGTNEKLFF. The CDR3 bases are TGTGCCAGTAGTAGGGGAGGGACTAATGAAAAACTGTTTTTT.

The chain couples TRBV19 to TRBJ2-1; no clear D gene. V lost 3 bases to trimming and J lost 4 bases, with 7 bases between them. Germline V gene sequence: CDR1 LNHDA, CDR2 SQIVND (reference sequence). This CDR3 contains 13 residues. CDR3 amino acids: CASSMLSYNEQFF. The CDR3, as DNA: TGTGCCAGTAGTATGTTATCTTACAATGAGCAGTTCTTC.

The chain has TRBV28 and TRBJ2-7; D is possibly TRBD2 (5 bases). Trimming cost V 2 bases and J 2 bases, with 13 bases left between them. CDR1 and CDR2 from the germline V gene are MDHEN and SYDVKM. The CDR3 is made up of 15 amino acids. CDR3 sequence reads: CASSLMSVGAYEQYF. In nucleotides, the CDR3 is TGTGCCAGCAGTTTAATGTCCGTGGGAGCCTACGAGCAGTACTTC.

This chain connects TRBV18 to TRBJ2-2, with D tentatively TRBD1 (6 bases). V lost 2 bases and J lost 7, with 14 bases in between. Germline V CDR1 and CDR2: KGHSH, LQKENI. This CDR3 is built from 15 residues. This CDR3 reads CASSPSQGIDGELFF. The CDR3 region has the DNA TGTGCCAGCTCACCATCACAGGGAATTGACGGGGAGCTGTTTTTT.

This clone was seen more than once but under ten times. The chain has TRBV6-6 and TRBJ1-2, with D tentatively TRBD1 (5 bases). V was shortened by 7 bases and J by 6 bases, with 15 bases between the two germline ends. The V gene's germline CDR1 is MNHNY and CDR2 SVGAGI (reference sequence). The CDR3 runs to 13 residues. Here the CDR3 DNA reads TGTGCCAGCACAGGAGGGGCGAGAGATGGCTACACCTTC. Translated: CASTGGARDGYTF.

Details on this clone: Compared with germline, one end of the junction differs, possibly owing to a read error. The genes are TRBV18 and TRBJ1-4; the D gene is possibly TRBD1 (6 bases). Germline-derived CDR1 and CDR2 are KGHSH and LQKENI. The CDR3 spans 14 residues. CDR3 bases: TGTGCCAGCTCACAGACAGGACTTAATGAAAATCTGTTTTTT. Protein product: CASSQTGLNENLFF.

This rearrangement joins TRBV6-4 to TRBJ1-2; TRBD1 aligns across 9 bases. The germline gives CDR1 MRHNA, CDR2 SNTAGT. The CDR3 loop spans 15 amino acids. Losses at the gene ends were 3 bases for V and 7 bases for J; bases not matched to a gene: 9. The CDR3, as DNA: TGTGCCAGCAGTGAATCGGGACAGGGTACCCTTGGCTACACCTTC. This encodes CASSESGQGTLGYTF.

V gene TRBV27 combines with J gene TRBJ2-3; 9 bases fit TRBD1. Germline CDR1 reads MNHEY; CDR2 reads SMNVEV (reference sequence). Trimming took 2 bases from V and 6 from J; bases not matched to a gene: 6. The length of the CDR3 is 15 residues. The CDR3 region is CASSLGTGRFDTQYF. The CDR3, as DNA: TGTGCCAGCAGTTTAGGGACAGGGAGATTTGATACGCAGTATTTT.

The V call is TRBV18, the J call TRBJ2-1, with TRBD2 identical over 8 bases. CDR3 length: 17 amino acids. Trimming removed 4 bases from V and 8 bases from J; junction bases left unmatched: 16. Germline-derived CDR1 and CDR2 are KGHSH and LQKENI. As DNA, the CDR3 is TGTGCCAGCTCACTTTCGTATCGGGGGGGCGGACTAGATGAGCAGTTCTTC. Translation: CASSLSYRGGGLDEQFF.

V is TRBV3-1 (or the pseudogene TRBV3-2) and J is TRBJ2-7; TRBD2 agrees at 13 bases. The germline V gene encodes CDR1 LGHDT and CDR2 YNNKEL (reference sequence). V lost 4 bases, J lost 6 bases, and 3 bases stayed unmatched. The CDR3 runs to 14 residues. As DNA, the CDR3 is TGTGCCAGCAGCCGAGGACTAGCGGGGGTCGAGCAGTACTTC. Translated: CASSRGLAGVEQYF.

This chain joins TRBV30 and TRBJ1-5, with a weak D call TRBD1 (5 bases). Trimming stripped 5 bases from V and 6 bases from J, with 11 bases between. This CDR3 region has 12 residues. The germline V gene encodes CDR1 GTSNPN and CDR2 SVGIG (reference sequence). CDR3 in DNA: TGTGCCTGGGCGGGGACGGGTCAGCCCCAGCATTTT. It specifies CAWAGTGQPQHF.

The V and J genes are TRBV5-1 and TRBJ2-1; the match to TRBD1 covers 7 bases. V trimming: 4 bases; J trimming: 6 bases; junction bases outside the gene matches: 10. Germline assignment: CDR1 SGHRS and CDR2 YFSETQ. This CDR3 spans 15 amino acids. CDR3 DNA: TGCGCCAGCAGCCCCGACAGGGCTTACGGCAATGAGCAGTTCTTC. This sequence encodes CASSPDRAYGNEQFF.

The chain joins TRBV11-2 to TRBJ2-1; 7 nucleotides align to TRBD2. After removal of 0 bases from V and 2 bases from J, the junction contained 4 bases not matched to a gene. This CDR3 spans 16 amino acids. CDR1 SGHAT and CDR2 FQNNGV come from the germline V gene. The CDR3 loop is CASSLDERGPYNEQFF. The CDR3, as DNA: TGTGCCAGCAGCTTAGATGAGCGGGGCCCCTACAATGAGCAGTTCTTC. Looking up the rest from reference TRBV11-2 and TRBJ2-1 gives the full variable domain: EAGVAQSPRYKIIEKRQSVAFWCNPISGHATLYWYQQILGQGPKLLIQFQNNGVVDDSQLPKDRFSAERLKGVDSTLKIQPAKLEDSAVYLCASSLDERGPYNEQFFGPGTRLTVL.

The chain links TRBV7-2 to TRBJ2-3; D possibly corresponds to TRBD2 (6 bases). CDR1 SGHTA and CDR2 FQGNSA come from the germline V gene. Trimming shortened V by 5 bases and J by 6 bases, and 27 bases separated the two germline ends. The CDR3 length is 18 residues. CDR3 residues: CASSAPSLRGASWDTQYF. Here the CDR3 DNA reads TGTGCCAGCAGCGCCCCTAGCCTCCGCGGGGCCTCGTGGGATACGCAGTATTTT.

This rearrangement joins TRBV30 to TRBJ2-4; the match to TRBD2 covers 8 bases. Trimming at V came to 3 bases and at J to 7 bases, leaving 5 bases not matched to a gene. The germline V gene encodes CDR1 GTSNPN and CDR2 SVGIG (reference sequence). The CDR3 extends over 13 amino acids. The chain's CDR3 is CAWRASGGNIQYF. The CDR3 DNA reads as TGTGCCTGGAGAGCGTCGGGGGGGAACATTCAGTACTTC.

This rearrangement joins TRBV5-1 to TRBJ1-4; TRBD1 aligns across 9 bases. This CDR3 has 14 amino acids. J gave up 7 bases and V 4 bases, and 5 bases lay outside the gene matches. In germline, CDR1 is SGHRS, CDR2 YFSETQ. In DNA, the CDR3 is TGCGCCAGCAGCCAGACAGGGGGAGTTGAAAAACTGTTTTTT. Protein product: CASSQTGGVEKLFF.

The table lists this clone with a few counts. The sample carries other DNA sequences with the same CDR3. This chain links TRBV5-1 with TRBJ1-1; D is possibly TRBD1 (6 bases). V shed 4 bases and J shed 1 base, with 11 bases lying between them. The CDR3 sequence is 14 residues long. In germline, CDR1 is SGHRS, CDR2 YFSETQ. CDR3 in DNA: TGCGCCAGCAGCAGCCAAGGGGGGAACACTGAAGCTTTCTTT. It translates to CASSSQGGNTEAFF.

The chain employs TRBV6-5 and TRBJ1-4; D gene unclear. The CDR3 is made up of 15 amino acids. The V and J ends lost 0 bases and 8 bases respectively, with 13 bases between them. Germline CDR1 is MNHEY and CDR2 is SVGAGI. The CDR3: CASSYSVIPGEKLFF. The CDR3 DNA is TGTGCCAGCAGTTACTCTGTGATCCCGGGGGAAAAACTGTTTTTT.

Of note for this clone: Different DNA sequences within this sample yield the same CDR3. V and J are TRBV11-2 and TRBJ2-3; 10 bases align to TRBD1. J lost 1 base, V lost 4 bases, and 2 bases had no gene match. CDR1 SGHAT and CDR2 FQNNGV come from the germline V gene. This CDR3 has 15 residues. CDR3 in amino acids: CASSSGQGGTDTQYF. DNA of the CDR3: TGTGCCAGCAGCTCCGGACAGGGGGGCACAGATACGCAGTATTTT.

V usage is TRBV5-1 and J usage is TRBJ2-1; the D is unclear. The CDR3 covers 15 residues. V was pared by 2 bases and J by 6 bases, with 15 bases between. Germline CDR1 and CDR2: SGHRS and YFSETQ. The CDR3 sequence: CASSFKLTGTNEQFF. Here the CDR3 DNA reads TGCGCCAGCAGCTTCAAATTGACTGGCACCAATGAGCAGTTCTTC.

The V and J genes are TRBV6-6 and TRBJ2-7, with D possibly being TRBD1 (5 bases). Deletions cut 3 bases from V and 1 base from J, with 10 bases between. The CDR3 consists of 14 residues. Germline CDR1 and CDR2: MNHNY and SVGAGI (reference sequence). The CDR3 spells CASSYLQASYEQYF. As DNA, the CDR3 is TGTGCCAGCAGTTATTTACAGGCGTCCTACGAGCAGTACTTC.

CDR3 protein: CASSLWQLVSPLHF. For the CDR3, the DNA is TGTGCCAGCAGTTTATGGCAATTAGTCTCACCCCTCCACTTT. The rearrangement joins TRBV28 to TRBJ1-6; no reliable D call. V lost 0 bases and J 10 bases, leaving 10 bases between the germline ends. The CDR3 spans 14 residues. In germline, CDR1 is MDHEN, CDR2 SYDVKM.

The chain recombines TRBV4-3 with TRBJ2-1, with D perhaps TRBD2 (5 bases). V lost 2 bases and J lost 8, with 13 bases in between. The CDR3 has 14 residues. CDR1 and CDR2 from the germline V gene are LGHNA and YSLEER. CDR3 nucleotide sequence: TGCGCCAGCAGCCAACAACGAACTAGGTATGAGCAGTTCTTC. Its translation is CASSQQRTRYEQFF.

The CDR3 DNA sequence: TGTGCCAGCTCAGGTCTAGCGGGGGTCGAGCAGTACTTC. It translates to CASSGLAGVEQYF. This chain joins TRBV18 and TRBJ2-7; 10 bases agree with TRBD2. Germline V gene lookup returns CDR1 KGHSH and CDR2 LQKENI. V trimming: 5 bases; J trimming: 6 bases; junction bases outside the gene matches: 4. CDR3 length equals 13 residues.

V gene TRBV24-1 combines with J gene TRBJ2-1; 7 bases line up with TRBD1. This CDR3 region has 14 residues. CDR1 and CDR2 from the germline V gene are KGHDR and SFDVKD. The V gene end was trimmed by 4 bases and the J gene end by 8 bases; junction bases not matched to a gene: 7. The CDR3 sequence is CATSELDRSYEQFF. The CDR3 DNA reads as TGTGCCACCAGTGAACTGGACAGGAGCTATGAGCAGTTCTTC.

CDR3 DNA: TGTGCCAGCAGCTTAGGGGGGACAGGGACGTTCTATGGCTACACCTTC. The encoded protein is CASSLGGTGTFYGYTF. The V and J genes are TRBV7-9 and TRBJ1-2; 9 positions agree with TRBD1. There are 16 residues in the CDR3. J lost 4 bases, V lost 1 base, and 7 bases had no gene match. Germline V gene lookup returns CDR1 SEHNR and CDR2 FQNEAQ (reference sequence).

The rearrangement links TRBV5-4 to TRBJ1-1; 7 nucleotides agree with TRBD1. J gave up 0 bases and V 4 bases, and 6 bases lay outside the gene matches. CDR1 and CDR2 from the germline V gene are SGHNT and YYREEE (reference sequence). This CDR3 is 15 amino acids long. In nucleotides, the CDR3 is TGTGCCAGCAGCCCCAGACAGGGAGTGAACACTGAAGCTTTCTTT. It specifies CASSPRQGVNTEAFF.

The chain combines TRBV11-1 with TRBJ2-5, with 9 bases aligning to TRBD1. The CDR3 sequence is 13 residues long. The junction had 0 bases not matched to a gene; V was cut back by 3 bases and J by 4 bases. The germline V gene has CDR1 SGHAT and CDR2 FQDESV (reference sequence). The CDR3 sequence: CASSLDRGETQYF. For the CDR3, the DNA is TGTGCCAGCAGCTTGGACAGGGGAGAGACCCAGTACTTC.